Here is one T cell receptor beta chain with its context. This entry is derived from a study of blood T cell repertoires in COVID-19. At the level of the study: T cells, B-cell-depleted T cells, or PBMCs provided the cDNA or gDNA that served as material.

Generated by immunoSEQ multiplex PCR, the TCRdb table keeps only in-frame clones and is missing some. The sample records hundreds of thousands of clones, roughly 90% being singletons. The CDR3 is 13 residues long. Germline CDR1 is MNHNS and CDR2 is SASEGT. V shed 1 base and J shed 5 bases, with 6 bases lying between them. The chain combines TRBV6-1 with TRBJ1-5, with D perhaps matching TRBD1 (6 bases). The receptor was derived from a man aged 30-40 years who had been exposed to COVID-19. Sequenced sample: PBMCs or T cells enriched from blood (not recorded which). This CDR3 reads CASSEDRDQPQHF. The CDR3 DNA reads TGTGCCAGCAGTGAAGACAGGGATCAGCCCCAGCATTTT.